The rows below give T cell receptor beta chains drawn from one sample of a study of shared clonotypes between healthy human individuals. Measured with immunoSEQ multiplex PCR; TCRdb has only the in-frame clones, and not every one. The sample holds 2 million to 2.5 million clones, 85% to 95% seen once. Material for sequencing was naive CD4+ T cells from PBMCs. These receptors were taken from a young man in good health. Some clones in this sample may be carry-over from other donors' samples. Each CDR3 is given with its conserved first and last residue. D genes are given only for firm matches. Expanded clones are given a class, and other clones once, few, many or no size at all.

NA | TRBJ1-1 | TRBV7-3 | NA | CASSSQTGTEAFF | TGTGCCAGCAGCTCACAAACGGGAACTGAAGCTTTCTTT
NA | TRBJ2-1 | TRBV6-1 | NA | CASSGLRASSYNEQFF | TGTGCCAGCAGTGGTTTGAGGGCCAGCTCCTACAATGAGCAGTTCTTC
NA | TRBJ2-3 | TRBV11-2 | NA | CASSSEGLTDTQYF | TGTGCCAGCAGCTCGGAAGGGTTAACAGATACGCAGTATTTT
NA | TRBJ1-2 | TRBV30 | NA | CAWSARVQKNSANYGYTF | TGTGCCTGGAGTGCAAGGGTACAGAAGAATTCAGCTAACTATGGCTACACCTTC
NA | TRBJ2-7 | TRBV5-1 | NA | CASSLVAGRYEQYF | TGCGCCAGCAGCTTGGTGGCAGGGAGGTACGAGCAGTACTTC
NA | TRBJ2-1 | TRBV9 | NA | CASSVGQNYNEQFF | TGTGCCAGCAGCGTAGGGCAGAACTACAATGAGCAGTTCTTC
TRBD1 | TRBJ1-2 | TRBV29-1 | NA | CSVELFGQGYGYTF | TGCAGCGTTGAACTGTTTGGACAGGGGTATGGCTACACCTTC
TRBD2 | TRBJ2-5 | TRBV2 | NA | CASGGLAGEGETQYF | TGTGCCAGCGGGGGACTAGCGGGAGAGGGAGAGACCCAGTACTTC
NA | TRBJ2-5 | TRBV5-1 | NA | CASSLGQAETQYF | TGCGCCAGCAGCTTGGGGCAGGCAGAGACCCAGTACTTC
NA | TRBJ2-1 | TRBV2 | NA | CASRTLDNEQFF | TGTGCCAGCAGGACCTTAGACAATGAGCAGTTCTTC
TRBD1 | TRBJ1-2 | TRBV6-5 | NA | CASYRGAGGYTF | TGTGCCAGCTACAGGGGGGCAGGTGGCTACACCTTC
TRBD1 | TRBJ2-5 | TRBV5-4 | NA | CASSDPGQGRETQYF | TGTGCCAGCAGCGACCCGGGACAGGGACGGGAGACCCAGTACTTC
NA | TRBJ2-2 | TRBV5-5 | NA | CASSPGTNTGELFF | TGTGCCAGCAGCCCTGGGACAAACACCGGGGAGCTGTTTTTT
NA | TRBJ2-5 | TRBV5-1 | NA | CASSLGYQETQYF | TGCGCCAGCAGCCTGGGGTACCAAGAGACCCAGTACTTC
NA | TRBJ2-7 | TRBV28 | NA | CASSLYRQGEQYF | TGTGCCAGCAGTTTATACCGGCAGGGCGAGCAGTACTTC
NA | TRBJ1-1 | TRBV27 | NA | CASSLSLRGRAFF | TGTGCCAGCAGTTTATCGCTAAGGGGCAGAGCTTTCTTT
NA | TRBJ1-3 | TRBV9 | NA | CASSVLAGGNTIYF | TGTGCCAGCAGCGTATTGGCTGGGGGAAACACCATATATTTT
TRBD2 | TRBJ2-3 | TRBV4-1 | NA | CASSQGLAGGADTQYF | TGCGCCAGCAGCCAAGGACTAGCGGGAGGGGCAGATACGCAGTATTTT
NA | TRBJ2-3 | TRBV5-1 | NA | CASSPIGRTDTQYF | TGCGCCAGCAGCCCCATAGGCCGCACAGATACGCAGTATTTT
TRBD2 | TRBJ2-1 | TRBV5-5 | NA | CASSLRAGGPSNEQFF | TGTGCCAGCAGCTTGAGGGCGGGAGGGCCCTCCAATGAGCAGTTCTTC
NA | TRBJ1-5 | TRBV6-1 | NA | CASSGGGPIQPQHF | TGTGCCAGCAGTGGGGGGGGGCCGATTCAGCCCCAGCATTTT
TRBD1 | TRBJ2-4 | TRBV28 | NA | CASSSVDRVENIQYF | TGTGCCAGCAGTTCCGTCGACAGGGTGGAAAACATTCAGTACTTC
TRBD2 | TRBJ2-7 | TRBV29-1 | NA | CSVLTSGIPEQYF | TGCAGCGTCCTGACTAGCGGGATCCCCGAGCAGTACTTC
TRBD2 | TRBJ2-2 | TRBV4-2 | NA | CASSLLAGANTGELFF | TGTGCCAGCAGCCTCCTAGCGGGAGCGAACACCGGGGAGCTGTTTTTT
TRBD1 | TRBJ1-2 | TRBV7-3 | NA | CASSSYRGYGYTF | TGTGCCAGCAGCTCTTACAGGGGCTATGGCTACACCTTC
NA | TRBJ2-7 | TRBV15 | NA | CATSRDQISSYEQYF | TGTGCCACCAGCAGAGATCAGATAAGCTCCTACGAGCAGTACTTC
TRBD1 | TRBJ1-1 | TRBV10-3 | once | CAISGTGMNTEAFF | TGTGCCATCAGTGGGACAGGGATGAACACTGAAGCTTTCTTT
NA | TRBJ2-1 | TRBV2 | NA | CASSEAGLAFGEQFF | TGTGCCAGCAGTGAAGCGGGACTCGCCTTCGGTGAGCAGTTCTTC
TRBD1 | TRBJ2-5 | TRBV29-1 | once | CSATIGQAGGGETQYF | TGCAGCGCTACAATAGGACAGGCCGGTGGGGGAGAGACCCAGTACTTC